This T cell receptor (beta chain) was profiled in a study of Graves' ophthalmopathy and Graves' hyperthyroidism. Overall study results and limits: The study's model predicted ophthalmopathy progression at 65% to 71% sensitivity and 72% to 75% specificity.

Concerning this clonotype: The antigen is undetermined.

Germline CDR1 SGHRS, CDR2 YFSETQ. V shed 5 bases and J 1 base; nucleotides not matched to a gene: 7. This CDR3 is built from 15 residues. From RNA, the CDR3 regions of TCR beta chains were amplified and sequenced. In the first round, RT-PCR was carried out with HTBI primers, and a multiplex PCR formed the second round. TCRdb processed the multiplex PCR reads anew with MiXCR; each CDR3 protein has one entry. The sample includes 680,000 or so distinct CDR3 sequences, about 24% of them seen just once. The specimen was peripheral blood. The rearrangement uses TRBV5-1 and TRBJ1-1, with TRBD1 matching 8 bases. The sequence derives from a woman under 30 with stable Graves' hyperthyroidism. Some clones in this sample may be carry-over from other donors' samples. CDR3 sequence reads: CASSHGQGKNTEAFF. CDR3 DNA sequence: TGCGCCAGCAGTCATGGACAGGGTAAGAACACTGAAGCTTTCTTT.